This record concerns one T cell receptor (beta chain) sequence. This entry belongs to a study of T cells in Graves' hyperthyroidism and ophthalmopathy. This CDR3 has 15 amino acids. The germline CDR1 and CDR2 sequences are MGHRA and YSYEKL. Trimming stripped 3 bases from V and 7 bases from J, with 18 bases between. Amplification of TCR beta CDR3 regions was performed using RNA transcripts as template. An initial round of RT-PCR targeting the TCR CDR3 relied on the HTBI primer set. TCRdb reanalysed the multiplex PCR reads using MiXCR and keeps one entry per CDR3 protein. The sample carries fewer than 350,000 distinct CDR3 sequences, about 20% recorded once.

The chain combines TRBV4-1 with TRBJ2-5; tentatively, D is TRBD2 (6 bases). Source material: blood. This TCR was sampled from a woman aged 50 to 60 with Graves' hyperthyroidism. The CDR3 loop reads CASSHIADRAGTQYF. The DNA of the CDR3 is TGCGCCAGCAGCCACATAGCGGACCGGGCGGGGACCCAGTACTTC.